The rows below give T cell receptor beta chains drawn from one sample of a study of T-cell memory formation after mild COVID-19. A single record per CDR3 protein comes from TCRdb applying MiXCR to the 5' RACE reads. The sample shows about 160,000 distinct CDR3 sequences, roughly 28% of them seen only once. Sequenced material: PBMCs or a T cell subset sorted from them (not recorded which). These receptors originate from an adult woman who had mild COVID-19 (a few samples of this study predate the infection). Cell type and time point are not known. Both conserved end residues are trimmed from each CDR3. Fields, in order: V gene, CDR3 protein.

>TRBV30
AWSVGQSNSPQH
>TRBV7-2
ASSRIRAGEQY
>TRBV10-3
AISENSSPLH
>TRBV30
AWSVDSGGREQF
>TRBV19
ASRRQGAYEQY
>TRBV7-9
ASSLVAGASNEQF
>TRBV15
ATSRDPGQQETQY
>TRBV6-2/TRBV6-3
ASSYLGQKSSYEQY
>TRBV12-3/TRBV12-4
ASSLGVFIQY
>TRBV12-3/TRBV12-4
ASSLTENNQPQH
>TRBV5-1
ASSGPGGSADTQY
>TRBV7-8
ASSSLSGGLSDTQY
>TRBV3-1
ASSQGWTGELF
>TRBV7-2
ASSSGRGGLSSYEQY
>TRBV7-9
ASSHDRGLREQY
>TRBV12-3/TRBV12-4
ASSLGLATDTQY
>TRBV9
ASSVGGGLGTDTQY
>TRBV6-5
ASSERRTSSYEQY
>TRBV4-2
ASSPSDRGRETQY
>TRBV7-3
ASSLVAGGNEQF
>TRBV5-1
ASSLVAALNTEAF
>TRBV6-6
ASSLGGGAPVGETQY
>TRBV6-5
ASSYDRTYQPQH
>TRBV7-7
ASSLKGSSYNEQF
>TRBV7-2
ASSRWGQVSRTDTQY
>TRBV5-1
ASSSRVSSSYNEQF
>TRBV5-1
ASAQIQGSYYNEQF
>TRBV7-9
ASSLTRDWNTEAF
>TRBV24-1
ATSDLRGYT
>TRBV12-3/TRBV12-4
ASSLGQSGAEQY
>TRBV11-3
ASSRTANTGELF
>TRBV5-1
ASSLDDSRGNTIY
>TRBV18
ASSRIEADTQY
>TRBV4-1
ASSQDRGSPEKLF
>TRBV27
ASSLYSGQAKNIQY
>TRBV6-2/TRBV6-3
ASSYRDRAGQPQH
>TRBV29-1
SVEFGAYEQY
>TRBV19
ASSKGHSGTGELF
>TRBV10-3
AISATGRVNTEAF
>TRBV9
ASSRDLGVTEAF